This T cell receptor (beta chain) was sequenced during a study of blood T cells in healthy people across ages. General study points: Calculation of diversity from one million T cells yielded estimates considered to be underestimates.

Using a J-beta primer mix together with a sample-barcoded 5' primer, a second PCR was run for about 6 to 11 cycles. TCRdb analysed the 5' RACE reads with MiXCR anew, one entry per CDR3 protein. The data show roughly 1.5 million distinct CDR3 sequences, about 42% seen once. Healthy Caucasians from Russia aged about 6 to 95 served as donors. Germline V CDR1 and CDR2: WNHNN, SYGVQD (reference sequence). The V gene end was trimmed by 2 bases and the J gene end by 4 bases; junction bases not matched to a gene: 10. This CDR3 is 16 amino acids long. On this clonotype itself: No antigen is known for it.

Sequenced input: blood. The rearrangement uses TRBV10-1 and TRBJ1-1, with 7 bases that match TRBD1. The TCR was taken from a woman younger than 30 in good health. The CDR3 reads CASSENPTGSLTEAFF. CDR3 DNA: TGCGCCAGCAGTGAGAACCCGACAGGGAGTCTCACTGAAGCTTTCTTT.